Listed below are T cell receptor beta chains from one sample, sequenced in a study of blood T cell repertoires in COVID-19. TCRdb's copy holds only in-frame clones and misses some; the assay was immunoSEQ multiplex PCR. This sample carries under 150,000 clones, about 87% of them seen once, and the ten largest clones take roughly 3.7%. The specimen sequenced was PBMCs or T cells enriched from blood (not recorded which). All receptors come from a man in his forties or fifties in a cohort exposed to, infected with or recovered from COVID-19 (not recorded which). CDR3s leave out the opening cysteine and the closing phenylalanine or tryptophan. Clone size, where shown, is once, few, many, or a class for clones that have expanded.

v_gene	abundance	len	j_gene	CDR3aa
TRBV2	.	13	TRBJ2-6	ASSLDISGANVLT
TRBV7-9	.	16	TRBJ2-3	ASSPAGWGGQGVDTQY
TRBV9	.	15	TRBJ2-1	ASSVGEAWGIYNEQF
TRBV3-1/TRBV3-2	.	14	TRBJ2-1	ASRAKLAGGLDEQF
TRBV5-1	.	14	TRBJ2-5	ASRRLAGRTQETQY
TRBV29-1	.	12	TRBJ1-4	SVGGASTNEKLF
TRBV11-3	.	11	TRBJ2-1	ASSLEGSNEQF
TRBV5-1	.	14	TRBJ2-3	ASSLGLTERTDTQY
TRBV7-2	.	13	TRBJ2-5	ASSAGLAEQETQY
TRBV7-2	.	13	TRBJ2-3	AGSRGGVSTDTQY
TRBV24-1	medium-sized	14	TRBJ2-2	ATSDFEGGDTGELF